The TCR beta chain described here comes from a study of blood T cell repertoires in COVID-19. Study background: There were acute and convalescent COVID-19 samples, and they came from the United States, Italy and Spain.

This CDR3 is built from 17 residues. V was pared by 4 bases and J by 4 bases, with 13 bases of the junction left unmatched. In germline, CDR1 is SGHKS, CDR2 YYEKEE (reference sequence). Original methodology: Amplifying reference gene primers gave estimates of nucleated cell counts. Assay: immunoSEQ multiplex PCR; the TCRdb copy retains only in-frame clones and omits some. Clonal size and the V and J genes are those of that table, whereas D and trimming came from the DNA. The sample records under 200,000 clones, about 85% being singletons. This chain connects TRBV5-5 to TRBJ1-5, with 8 nucleotides matching TRBD1. This receptor was identified in a man aged 60 to 69 with active or convalescent COVID-19. The sample taken for sequencing was peripheral blood. This CDR3 reads CASSPYPDRGQNQPQHF. The CDR3 DNA is TGTGCCAGCAGCCCATACCCCGACAGGGGTCAAAATCAGCCCCAGCATTTT.